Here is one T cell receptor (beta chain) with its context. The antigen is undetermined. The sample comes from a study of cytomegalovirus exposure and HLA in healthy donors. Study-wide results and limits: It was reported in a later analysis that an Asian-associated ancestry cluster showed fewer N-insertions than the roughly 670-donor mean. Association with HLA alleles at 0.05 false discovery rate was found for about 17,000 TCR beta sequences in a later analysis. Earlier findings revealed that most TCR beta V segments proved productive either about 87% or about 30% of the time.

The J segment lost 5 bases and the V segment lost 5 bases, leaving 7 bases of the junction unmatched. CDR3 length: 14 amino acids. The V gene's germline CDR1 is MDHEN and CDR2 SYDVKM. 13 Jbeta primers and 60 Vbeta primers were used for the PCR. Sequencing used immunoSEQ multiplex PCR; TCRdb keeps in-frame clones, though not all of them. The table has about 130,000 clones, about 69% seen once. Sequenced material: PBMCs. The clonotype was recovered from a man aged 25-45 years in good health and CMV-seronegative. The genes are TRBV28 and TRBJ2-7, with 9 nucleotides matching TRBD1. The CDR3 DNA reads TGTGCCAGCAGTACCCCGACAGGGGGGCACGAGCAGTACTTC. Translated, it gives CASSTPTGGHEQYF.